This entry describes one TCR beta chain. What it recognizes is unknown. The treatment is: around 19 received Ad26.COV2.S at low or high dose, single or two shots; 5 received placebo; per-sample allocation not given. Collection of the samples took place on day 63 after the first injection of vaccine or placebo. Generated by immunoSEQ multiplex PCR, the TCRdb table keeps only in-frame clones and is missing some. The repertoire has about 350,000 clones, approximately 90% of them found once; the top ten carry around 4.5%. This sample was included in a study of Ad26.COV2.S vaccination and SARS-CoV-2 variants. As for the study in general: Once or twice, 56 days apart, Ad26.COV2.S was delivered intramuscularly.

This CDR3 contains 14 residues. V shed 6 bases and J 1 base; nucleotides not matched to a gene: 2. Germline lookup yields CDR1 MNHEY and CDR2 SVGAGI. Whole-study findings and limits: Spike-specific TCR breadth in vaccine recipients exceeded that seen in placebo recipients.

Sequences were derived from peripheral blood, sampled in a trial of Ad26.COV2.S vaccine versus placebo. This TCR came from a person aged 18-60 years who received the Ad26.COV2.S COVID-19 vaccine or a placebo. This rearrangement joins TRBV6-5 to TRBJ2-3; 9 bases agree with TRBD1. The CDR3 DNA follows: TGTGCCAGCAGAAGGGACAGGGGCACAGATACGCAGTATTTT. It encodes CASRRDRGTDTQYF.